The 14 T cell receptor beta chains presented below share a single source sample, sequenced in a study of cytomegalovirus exposure and HLA in healthy donors. PCR was performed using 60 Vbeta and 13 Jbeta primers. The method was immunoSEQ multiplex PCR; TCRdb's version includes in-frame clones alone and lacks a portion of them. The data contain about 210,000 clones, around 83% of them singletons. Sequenced sample: PBMCs. Receptors were obtained from a man aged 40-49 years in good health and CMV-seropositive.

This chain uses TRBV5-1 with TRBJ2-5; 9 bases are a match to TRBD1. The better agreement between TRBJ2-7 and the DNA end casts doubt on the J call. CDR3 length: 14 residues. Germline CDR1 SGHRS, CDR2 YFSETQ. The CDR3 DNA is TGCGCCAGCAGCGGGGACAGGGTCGGTGACGAGCAGTACTTC. Translation: CASSGDRVGDEQYF.

The chain combines TRBV5-4 with TRBJ2-7, with 7 positions matching TRBD1. V lost 4 bases, J lost 5 bases, and 12 bases stayed unmatched. Germline CDR1 and CDR2: SGHNT and YYREEE (reference sequence). The CDR3 loop spans 15 amino acids. The CDR3 protein is CASSDRATALDEQYF. The CDR3 nucleotides read TGTGCCAGCAGCGACAGGGCTACGGCCCTCGACGAGCAGTACTTC.

This chain uses TRBV6-1 with TRBJ2-7; D is perhaps TRBD1 (6 bases). This CDR3 is 13 amino acids long. Per germline, CDR1 MNHNS and CDR2 SASEGT. Trimming removed 7 bases at V and 3 bases at J, with 13 bases between. The CDR3, as DNA: TGTGCCAGCAACAGAAACAGGGACTACGAGCAGTACTTC. This gives the protein CASNRNRDYEQYF.

The rearrangement uses TRBV7-9 and TRBJ1-2; no definite D call. V was clipped by 1 base and J by 3 bases, with 12 bases between them. Germline loops: CDR1 SEHNR, CDR2 FQNEAQ (reference sequence). The CDR3 consists of 15 residues. The CDR3 reads CASSLVSGWDYGYTF. CDR3 nucleotides: TGTGCCAGCAGCTTAGTATCCGGGTGGGACTATGGCTACACCTTC.

This clone was picked up one time. The chain is built from TRBV4-1 and TRBJ1-3; TRBD1 might be the D (6 bases). CDR3 size: 16 residues. The V gene's germline CDR1 is MGHRA and CDR2 YSYEKL. With 4 bases removed from V and 0 bases from J, the gap between germline ends came to 13 bases. The chain's CDR3 is CASSLNRALSGNTIYF. The DNA of the CDR3 is TGCGCCAGCAGCCTAAACAGGGCTCTCTCTGGAAACACCATATATTTT.

This chain links TRBV9 with TRBJ2-5; no definite D call. Germline CDR1 SGDLS, CDR2 YYNGEE. V was shortened by 2 bases and J by 5 bases, with 13 bases between the two germline ends. This CDR3 is 14 amino acids long. The CDR3 region has the DNA TGTGCCAGCAGCGTTACCAACTCTATGGAGACCCAGTACTTC. Protein: CASSVTNSMETQYF.

This clone was recorded only once. The chain joins TRBV27 to TRBJ2-7; D is uncertain. The CDR3 consists of 14 residues. V was clipped by 1 base and J by 7 bases, with 14 bases between them. CDR1 MNHEY and CDR2 SMNVEV come from the germline V gene (reference sequence). CDR3 bases: TGTGCCAGCAGTTTATTGCCCGGGTCGGGTGAGCAGTACTTC. This gives the protein CASSLLPGSGEQYF.

The rearrangement uses TRBV28 and TRBJ2-7; a weak D match, TRBD2 (5 bases). Trimming stripped 3 bases from V and 4 bases from J, with 19 bases between. From germline, CDR1 is MDHEN and CDR2 SYDVKM. The CDR3 is 16 residues long. In DNA, the CDR3 is TGTGCCAGCAGTTTCCCTCTAGGGAGCTCCCTATACGAGCAGTACTTC. Encoded protein: CASSFPLGSSLYEQYF.

The V and J genes are TRBV4-1 and TRBJ2-7, with 9 bases aligning to TRBD1. The CDR3 totals 16 residues. CDR1 MGHRA and CDR2 YSYEKL come from the germline V gene. V was clipped by 2 bases and J by 0 bases; unmatched bases: 5. CDR3: CASSQLTGGSSYEQYF. CDR3 coding DNA: TGCGCCAGCAGCCAATTGACAGGGGGTAGCTCCTACGAGCAGTACTTC.

The chain uses TRBV4-2 and TRBJ2-3; 9 bases fit TRBD1. CDR1 LGHNA and CDR2 YNFKEQ come from the germline V gene. The CDR3 is made up of 15 amino acids. J was trimmed by 1 base and V by 6 bases; bases with no gene match: 5. CDR3 bases: TGTGCCAGCAGAAAGACAGGGGGGGGCACAGATACGCAGTATTTT. Its translation: CASRKTGGGTDTQYF.

This chain joins TRBV28 and TRBJ2-3; D is uncertain. Per the germline V gene, CDR1 is MDHEN and CDR2 is SYDVKM. The CDR3 runs 15 residues. Trimming stripped 2 bases from V and 9 bases from J, with 18 bases between. The CDR3 here is CASSLNLVAETTQYF. CDR3 sequence (DNA): TGTGCCAGCAGTTTAAACCTTGTGGCGGAAACAACGCAGTATTTT.

About this clone: The sample carries other DNA sequences with the same CDR3. The chain carries TRBV28 and TRBJ1-2; D uncertain. The CDR3 consists of 12 residues. V was pared by 6 bases and J by 4 bases, with 9 bases between. Per germline, CDR1 MDHEN and CDR2 SYDVKM. The CDR3 here is CASSLRLYGYTF. The CDR3 DNA is TGTGCCAGCAGCCTCAGGCTCTATGGCTACACCTTC.

This chain joins TRBV5-4 and TRBJ1-4; D ambiguous. CDR1 is SGHNT and CDR2 is YYREEE in the germline V gene (reference sequence). The CDR3 is 15 residues long. Trimming removed 4 bases from V and 7 bases from J, with 17 bases in between. CDR3 in amino acids: CASSPPGRDVEKLFF. For the CDR3, the DNA is TGTGCCAGCAGCCCCCCGGGAAGGGATGTTGAAAAACTGTTTTTT.

V gene TRBV2 combines with J gene TRBJ1-2; 7 bases agree with TRBD1. The CDR3 runs to 14 residues. V dropped 1 base and J dropped 7; count of bases not matched to a gene: 6. Germline CDR1 SNHLY, CDR2 FYNNEI. The CDR3 is CASSEEGTGAGYTF. CDR3 sequence (DNA): TGTGCCAGCAGTGAAGAGGGTACAGGGGCTGGCTACACCTTC.